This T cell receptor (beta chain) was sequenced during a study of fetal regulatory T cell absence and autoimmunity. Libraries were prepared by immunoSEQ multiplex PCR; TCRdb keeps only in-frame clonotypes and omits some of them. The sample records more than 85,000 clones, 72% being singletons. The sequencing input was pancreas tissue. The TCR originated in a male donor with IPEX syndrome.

The CDR3 sequence: CATSSHRDTEAFF. In nucleotides, the CDR3 is TGTGCCACCAGCAGCCACAGGGACACTGAAGCTTTCTTT. The chain employs TRBV15 and TRBJ1-1; weak D call: TRBD1 (6 bases). This CDR3 has 13 residues. The germline V and J ends were trimmed by 3 bases and 3 bases, with 8 bases remaining between them. Germline-derived CDR1 and CDR2 are LNHNV and YYDKDF (reference sequence).